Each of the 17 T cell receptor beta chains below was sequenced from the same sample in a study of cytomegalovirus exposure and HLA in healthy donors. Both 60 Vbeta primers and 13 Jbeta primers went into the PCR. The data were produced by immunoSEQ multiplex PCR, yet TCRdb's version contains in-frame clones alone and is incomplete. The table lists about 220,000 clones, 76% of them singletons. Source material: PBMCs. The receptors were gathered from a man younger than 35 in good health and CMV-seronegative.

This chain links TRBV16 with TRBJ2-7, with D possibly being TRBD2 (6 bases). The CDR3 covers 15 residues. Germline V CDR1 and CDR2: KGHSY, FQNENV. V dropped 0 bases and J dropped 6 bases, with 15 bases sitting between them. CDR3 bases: TGTGCCAGCAGCCAATCGGAGGGCAGATGGGGCGAGCAGTACTTC. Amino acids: CASSQSEGRWGEQYF. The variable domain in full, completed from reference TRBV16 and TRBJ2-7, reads GEEVAQTPKHLVRGEGQKAKLYCAPIKGHSYVFWYQQVLKNEFKFLISFQNENVFDETGMPKERFSAKCLPNSPCSLEIQATKLEDSAVYFCASSQSEGRWGEQYFGPGTRLTVT.

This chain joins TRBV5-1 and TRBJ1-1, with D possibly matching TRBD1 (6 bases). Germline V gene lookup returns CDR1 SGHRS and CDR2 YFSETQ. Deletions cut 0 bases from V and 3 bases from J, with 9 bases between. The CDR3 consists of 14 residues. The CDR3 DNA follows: TGCGCCAGCAGCTTGGAACAGGGTGACACTGAAGCTTTCTTT. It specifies CASSLEQGDTEAFF.

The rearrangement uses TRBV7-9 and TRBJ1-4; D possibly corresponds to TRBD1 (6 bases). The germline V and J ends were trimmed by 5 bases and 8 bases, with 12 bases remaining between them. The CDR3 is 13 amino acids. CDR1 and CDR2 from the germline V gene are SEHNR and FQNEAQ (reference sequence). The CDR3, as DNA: TGTGCCAGCAGCCCAGGACAGCTCGAAAAACTGTTTTTT. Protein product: CASSPGQLEKLFF.

The CDR3 DNA follows: TGTGCCAGCAAGAGGACAGAGTTTACTGAAAAACTGTTTTTT. Translating gives CASKRTEFTEKLFF. This chain links TRBV6-5 with TRBJ1-4, with D perhaps TRBD1 (6 bases). Germline-derived CDR1 and CDR2 are MNHEY and SVGAGI. V was trimmed by 7 bases and J by 7 bases, leaving 16 bases between them. This CDR3 contains 14 residues.

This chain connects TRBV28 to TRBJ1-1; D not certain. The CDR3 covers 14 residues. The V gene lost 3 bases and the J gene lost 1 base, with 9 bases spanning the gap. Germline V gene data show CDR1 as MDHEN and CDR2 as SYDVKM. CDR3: CASSLSPTNTEAFF. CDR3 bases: TGTGCCAGCAGTTTGTCTCCTACGAACACTGAAGCTTTCTTT.

As DNA, the CDR3 is TGTGCCAGCAGCGGCTACAAACCGGGACAGAACTACTATGGCTACACCTTC. Translating gives CASSGYKPGQNYYGYTF. The chain uses TRBV9 and TRBJ1-2; 7 positions match TRBD1. The CDR3 totals 17 residues. Losses at the gene ends were 3 bases for V and 3 bases for J; bases not matched to a gene: 14. Germline V lookup: CDR1 SGDLS, CDR2 YYNGEE.

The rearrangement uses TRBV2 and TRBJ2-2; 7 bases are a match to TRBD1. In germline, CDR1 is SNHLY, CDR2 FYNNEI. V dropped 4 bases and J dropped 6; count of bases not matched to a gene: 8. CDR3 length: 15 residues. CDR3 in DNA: TGTGCCAGCAGTGGACCCGGGACAGTGGCCGGGGAGCTGTTTTTT. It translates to CASSGPGTVAGELFF.

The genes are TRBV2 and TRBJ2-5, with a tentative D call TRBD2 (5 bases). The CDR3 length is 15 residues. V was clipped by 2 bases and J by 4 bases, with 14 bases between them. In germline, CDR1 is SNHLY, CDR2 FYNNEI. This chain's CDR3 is CASSELLPRGETQYF. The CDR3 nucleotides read TGTGCCAGCAGTGAACTTCTCCCTCGGGGAGAGACCCAGTACTTC.

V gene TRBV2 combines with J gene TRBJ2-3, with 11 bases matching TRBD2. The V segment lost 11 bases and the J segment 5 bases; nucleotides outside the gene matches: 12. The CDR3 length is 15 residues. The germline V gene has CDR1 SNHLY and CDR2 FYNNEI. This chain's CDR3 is CAGGLADFRGDTQYF. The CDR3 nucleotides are TGTGCCGGGGGACTAGCGGATTTTCGGGGAGATACGCAGTATTTT.

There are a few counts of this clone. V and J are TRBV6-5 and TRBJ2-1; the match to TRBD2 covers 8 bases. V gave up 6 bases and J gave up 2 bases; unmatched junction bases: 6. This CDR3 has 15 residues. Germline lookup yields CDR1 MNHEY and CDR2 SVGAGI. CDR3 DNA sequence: TGTGCCAGCAGCCGGACTAGCAGGGCCTACAATGAGCAGTTCTTC. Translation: CASSRTSRAYNEQFF.

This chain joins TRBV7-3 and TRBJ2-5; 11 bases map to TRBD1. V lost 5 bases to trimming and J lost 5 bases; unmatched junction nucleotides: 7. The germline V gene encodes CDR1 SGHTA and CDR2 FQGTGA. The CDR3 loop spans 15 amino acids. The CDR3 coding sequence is TGTGCCAGCAGCCCCTACGGGACAGGGGGGGAGACCCAGTACTTC. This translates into CASSPYGTGGETQYF.

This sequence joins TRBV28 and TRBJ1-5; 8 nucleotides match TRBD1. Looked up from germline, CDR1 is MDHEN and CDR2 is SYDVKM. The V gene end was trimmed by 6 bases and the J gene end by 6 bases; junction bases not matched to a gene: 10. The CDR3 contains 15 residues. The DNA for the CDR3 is TGTGCCAGCAGAGCATCAGGGGGCGTAGTTCAGCCCCAGCATTTT. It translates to CASRASGGVVQPQHF.

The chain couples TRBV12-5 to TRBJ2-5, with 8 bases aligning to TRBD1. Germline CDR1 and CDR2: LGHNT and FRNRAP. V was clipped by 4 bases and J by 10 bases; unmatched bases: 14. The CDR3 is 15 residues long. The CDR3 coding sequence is TGTGCTAGTGGTTCGCCCGGGACAGGTCGTGGGGACCAGTACTTC. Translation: CASGSPGTGRGDQYF. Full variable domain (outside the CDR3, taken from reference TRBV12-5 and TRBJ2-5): DARVTQTPRHKVTEMGQEVTMRCQPILGHNTVFWYRQTMMQGLELLAYFRNRAPLDDSGMPKDRFSAEMPDATLATLKIQPSEPRDSAVYFCASGSPGTGRGDQYFGPGTRLLVL.

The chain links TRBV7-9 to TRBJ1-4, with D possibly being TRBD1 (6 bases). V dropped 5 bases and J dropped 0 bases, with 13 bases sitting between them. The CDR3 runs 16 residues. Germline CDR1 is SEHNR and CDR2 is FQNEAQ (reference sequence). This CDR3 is CASSTGHQTTNEKLFF. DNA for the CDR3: TGTGCCAGCAGCACGGGACACCAAACAACTAATGAAAAACTGTTTTTT. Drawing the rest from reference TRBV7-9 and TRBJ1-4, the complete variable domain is DTGVSQNPRHKITKRGQNVTFRCDPISEHNRLYWYRQTLGQGPEFLTYFQNEAQLEKSRLLSDRFSAERPKGSFSTLEIQRTEQGDSAMYLCASSTGHQTTNEKLFFGSGTQLSVL.

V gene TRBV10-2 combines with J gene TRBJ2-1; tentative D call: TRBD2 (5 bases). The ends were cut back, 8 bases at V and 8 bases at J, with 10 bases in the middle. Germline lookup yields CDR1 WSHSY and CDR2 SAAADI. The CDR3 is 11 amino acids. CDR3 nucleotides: TGCGCCAGCCGACTACGGGATGAGCAGTTCTTC. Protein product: CASRLRDEQFF.

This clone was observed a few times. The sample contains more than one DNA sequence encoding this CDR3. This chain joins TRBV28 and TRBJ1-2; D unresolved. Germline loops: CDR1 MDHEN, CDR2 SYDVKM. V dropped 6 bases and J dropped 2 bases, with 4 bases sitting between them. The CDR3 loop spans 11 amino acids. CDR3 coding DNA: TGTGCCAGCAGCTCGAACTATGGCTACACCTTC. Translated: CASSSNYGYTF.

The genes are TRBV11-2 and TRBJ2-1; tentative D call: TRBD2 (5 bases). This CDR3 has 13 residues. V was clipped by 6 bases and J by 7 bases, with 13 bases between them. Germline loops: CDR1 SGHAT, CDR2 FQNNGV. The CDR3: CASSVRGWNEQFF. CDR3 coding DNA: TGTGCCAGCAGTGTTCGAGGGTGGAATGAGCAGTTCTTC. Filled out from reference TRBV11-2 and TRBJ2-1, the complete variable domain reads EAGVAQSPRYKIIEKRQSVAFWCNPISGHATLYWYQQILGQGPKLLIQFQNNGVVDDSQLPKDRFSAERLKGVDSTLKIQPAKLEDSAVYLCASSVRGWNEQFFGPGTRLTVL.